A single sample is the source of the 26 T cell receptor beta chains below, sequenced in a study of T cell clonotyping in hematopoietic cell transplantation. Sequenced by immunoSEQ multiplex PCR; TCRdb stores in-frame clones only, minus some. The sample has some 5,000 clones; 80% to 95% are singletons. The sample comprised peripheral blood mononuclear cells. These receptors were obtained from a man aged 35 to 55 in good health. Some clones in this sample may be carry-over from other donors' samples.

The chain recombines TRBV5-1 with TRBJ2-3; D assignment may be TRBD1 or TRBD2 (5 bases each). The CDR3 consists of 17 residues. Germline values: CDR1 SGHRS, CDR2 YFSETQ. V was shortened by 4 bases and J by 4 bases, with 22 bases between the two germline ends. The CDR3 nucleotides are TGCGCCAGCAGCCAAACCCGGGACCCGCAAGGGGCAGATACGCAGTATTTT. Translating gives CASSQTRDPQGADTQYF.

V gene TRBV29-1 combines with J gene TRBJ1-2; D gene unclear. Per germline, CDR1 SQVTM and CDR2 ANQGSEA. The V end lost 6 bases, the J end lost 4 bases, and 9 bases lay between the germline ends. The CDR3 covers 11 residues. For the CDR3, the DNA is TGCAGCGTCGGGGAGAGCTATGGCTACACCTTC. Amino acid sequence: CSVGESYGYTF.

This clone was seen a single time. V and J are TRBV11-3 and TRBJ1-2, with D hard to call. The germline gives CDR1 SGHNT, CDR2 YENEEA. This CDR3 has 14 residues. V was trimmed by 2 bases and J by 4 bases, leaving 11 bases between them. The CDR3 nucleotides read TGTGCCAGCAGCTTAAACTTAGCCGCCTATGGCTACACCTTC. It translates to CASSLNLAAYGYTF.

The chain joins TRBV6-5 to TRBJ2-7; 9 nucleotides align to TRBD1. Germline CDR1 is MNHEY and CDR2 is SVGAGI. J lost 4 bases, V lost 5 bases, and 6 bases had no gene match. The length of the CDR3 is 14 residues. The CDR3 DNA is TGTGCCAGCAGTCCCGGGACAGGGAAATACGAGCAGTACTTC. This encodes CASSPGTGKYEQYF.

The chain has TRBV5-1 and TRBJ2-5; possibly TRBD1 for D (6 bases). Trimming shortened V by 5 bases and J by 2 bases, and 13 bases separated the two germline ends. This CDR3 comprises 14 residues. Germline CDR1 and CDR2: SGHRS and YFSETQ. The CDR3 DNA sequence: TGCGCCAGCAGTTACAGTGGACAGCAAGAGACCCAGTACTTC. Translation gives CASSYSGQQETQYF.

The chain employs TRBV4-1 and TRBJ1-1; perhaps TRBD1 as D (5 bases). This CDR3 has 15 residues. The V end was cut by 2 bases, the J end by 5 bases, with 15 bases between. Germline V gene sequence: CDR1 MGHRA, CDR2 YSYEKL. The CDR3 DNA follows: TGCGCCAGCAGCCAATTGCTACGGGGGTATACTGAAGCTTTCTTT. Translation gives CASSQLLRGYTEAFF.

V usage is TRBV13 and J usage is TRBJ2-5; 11 bases align to TRBD2. Germline V gene data show CDR1 as PRHDT and CDR2 as FYEKMQ (reference sequence). V shed 4 bases and J 4 bases; nucleotides not matched to a gene: 8. This CDR3 is 16 amino acids long. CDR3 in DNA: TGTGCCAGCAGCTCCCGTGGTAGCGGGGGGGGAGAGACCCAGTACTTC. Translating gives CASSSRGSGGGETQYF.

The CDR3 is CAWSSRQGDGYTF. Written as DNA, the CDR3 is TGTGCCTGGAGTTCACGACAGGGGGACGGCTACACCTTC. V usage is TRBV30 and J usage is TRBJ1-2, with TRBD1 matching over 9 bases. Germline lookup yields CDR1 GTSNPN and CDR2 SVGIG (reference sequence). V shed 2 bases, J shed 8 bases, and the junction held 6 bases outside the gene matches. This CDR3 region has 13 residues. Supplemented by reference TRBV30 and TRBJ1-2, the full variable domain reads SQTIHQWPATLVQPVGSPLSLECTVEGTSNPNLYWYRQAAGRGLQLLFYSVGIGQISSEVPQNLSASRPQDRQFILSSKKLLLSDSGFYLCAWSSRQGDGYTFGSGTRLTVV.

The chain uses TRBV29-1 and TRBJ2-1; maybe TRBD2 (6 bases). Germline CDR1 SQVTM, CDR2 ANQGSEA. The CDR3 contains 15 residues. With 4 bases removed from V and 7 bases from J, the gap between germline ends came to 20 bases. CDR3 loop: CSVVRLETSWNEQFF. Written as DNA, the CDR3 is TGCAGCGTTGTGAGGTTAGAAACTAGCTGGAATGAGCAGTTCTTC.

This chain uses TRBV19 with TRBJ1-2; TRBD1 might be the D (5 bases). Trimming left V 6 bases short and J 7 bases short, with 21 bases between. The CDR3 totals 15 residues. Germline V lookup: CDR1 LNHDA, CDR2 SQIVND (reference sequence). The CDR3 is CASSPSRGDGGGYTF. For the CDR3, the DNA is TGTGCCAGTAGCCCTTCGCGAGGGGATGGTGGTGGCTACACCTTC.

The chain joins TRBV5-1 to TRBJ2-3, with 10 bases aligning to TRBD2. The CDR3 runs 15 residues. CDR1 is SGHRS and CDR2 is YFSETQ in the germline V gene. V lost 4 bases to trimming and J lost 3 bases; unmatched junction nucleotides: 5. The CDR3 sequence: CASSPLAGETDTQYF. In DNA, the CDR3 is TGCGCCAGCAGCCCGCTAGCGGGAGAGACAGATACGCAGTATTTT.

Here the CDR3 DNA reads TGTGCCAGCGCTCCGACATCGAACTACAATGAGCAGTTCTTC. This gives the protein CASAPTSNYNEQFF. The genes are TRBV6-4 and TRBJ2-1, with D uncertain. The length of the CDR3 is 14 residues. Germline V gene data show CDR1 as MRHNA and CDR2 as SNTAGT. V lost 8 bases and J lost 3, with 14 bases in between.

This rearrangement joins TRBV6-5 to TRBJ2-5; tentatively, D is TRBD2 (6 bases). CDR1 is MNHEY, CDR2 SVGAGI, per germline. Trimming took 0 bases from V and 2 from J, leaving 10 bases between them. The CDR3 has 15 amino acids. For the CDR3, the DNA is TGTGCCAGCAGTTACTCATGGAGGGTACAAGAGACCCAGTACTTC. Its translation is CASSYSWRVQETQYF.

The rearrangement joins TRBV6-1 to TRBJ2-1; TRBD2 matches at 11 bases. Looked up from germline, CDR1 is MNHNS and CDR2 is SASEGT. The CDR3 loop spans 15 amino acids. V shed 2 bases, J shed 7 bases, and the junction held 4 bases outside the gene matches. CDR3 DNA sequence: TGTGCCAGCAGTGAAAGGGCTAGCGGGAGGAATGAGCAGTTCTTC. It codes for CASSERASGRNEQFF.

The chain recombines TRBV7-2 with TRBJ1-4, with D tentatively TRBD1 (6 bases). V lost 5 bases and J 4 bases, leaving 11 bases between the germline ends. This CDR3 has 14 residues. In germline, CDR1 is SGHTA, CDR2 FQGNSA. For the CDR3, the DNA is TGTGCCAGCAGCGCCGGACAGCTTAATGAAAAACTGTTTTTT. Its protein product is CASSAGQLNEKLFF.

V usage is TRBV5-4 and J usage is TRBJ2-7; 8 nucleotides agree with TRBD1. Germline assignment: CDR1 SGHNT and CDR2 YYREEE (reference sequence). The CDR3 has 14 amino acids. The V gene end was trimmed by 1 base and the J gene end by 7 bases; junction bases not matched to a gene: 7. The CDR3 nucleotides are TGTGCCAGCAGCTTGCGGACAGGGACGCCGGAGCAGTACTTC. This translates into CASSLRTGTPEQYF. The entire variable domain, with the rest obtained from reference TRBV5-4 and TRBJ2-7, is as follows: ETGVTQSPTHLIKTRGQQVTLRCSSQSGHNTVSWYQQALGQGPQFIFQYYREEENGRGNFPPRFSGLQFPNYSSELNVNALELDDSALYLCASSLRTGTPEQYFGPGTRLTVT.

This rearrangement joins TRBV11-3 to TRBJ1-1; no reliable D call. Deletions cut 5 bases from V and 6 bases from J, with 13 bases between. This CDR3 comprises 13 residues. Germline V gene sequence: CDR1 SGHNT, CDR2 YENEEA. Written as DNA, the CDR3 is TGTGCCAGCAGCCAGGCCGTAGTGCCTGAAGCTTTCTTT. It yields the protein CASSQAVVPEAFF.

The chain links TRBV30 to TRBJ2-2; possibly TRBD1 for D (6 bases). CDR3 length: 15 amino acids. The ends were cut back, 2 bases at V and 6 bases at J, with 16 bases in the middle. From germline, CDR1 is GTSNPN and CDR2 SVGIG (reference sequence). The CDR3 region is CAWSPPGEVAGELFF. For the CDR3, the DNA is TGTGCCTGGAGTCCTCCAGGGGAAGTGGCCGGGGAGCTGTTTTTT.

The gene calls are TRBV5-1 and TRBJ2-3; 7 nucleotides align to TRBD1. The CDR3 consists of 16 residues. The germline gives CDR1 SGHRS, CDR2 YFSETQ. V gave up 4 bases and J gave up 1 base; unmatched junction bases: 9. DNA for the CDR3: TGCGCCAGCAGCCCCGCCCGGGACAGACGCACAGATACGCAGTATTTT. As protein: CASSPARDRRTDTQYF. The full variable domain, rest sourced from reference TRBV5-1 and TRBJ2-3, is KAGVTQTPRYLIKTRGQQVTLSCSPISGHRSVSWYQQTPGQGLQFLFEYFSETQRNKGNFPGRFSGRQFSNSRSEMNVSTLELGDSALYLCASSPARDRRTDTQYFGPGTRLTVL.

This rearrangement joins TRBV10-3 to TRBJ2-7, with 8 bases matching TRBD2. V shed 3 bases, J shed 0 bases, and the junction held 7 bases outside the gene matches. CDR3 length: 16 amino acids. In germline, CDR1 is ENHRY, CDR2 SYGVKD. The CDR3: CAISDPGGGSSYEQYF. Here the CDR3 DNA reads TGTGCCATCAGTGATCCCGGGGGGGGAAGCTCCTACGAGCAGTACTTC.

This clone was recorded a few times. The rearrangement joins TRBV6-5 to TRBJ2-4; D is undetermined. From germline, CDR1 is MNHEY and CDR2 SVGAGI. The ends were cut back, 2 bases at V and 0 bases at J, with 5 bases in the middle. The CDR3 length is 14 residues. Here the CDR3 DNA reads TGTGCCAGCAGTTACCGTTTAGCCAAAAACATTCAGTACTTC. Translating gives CASSYRLAKNIQYF.

This clone was seen only once. The chain carries TRBV30 and TRBJ2-3; D possibly uses TRBD1 or TRBD2 (5 bases each). Germline assignment: CDR1 GTSNPN and CDR2 SVGIG (reference sequence). V lost 0 bases and J 9 bases, leaving 10 bases between the germline ends. The CDR3 is 12 amino acids. The CDR3 loop is CAWSVGERTQYF. The CDR3 nucleotides are TGTGCCTGGAGTGTGGGGGAGAGAACGCAGTATTTT.

The gene calls are TRBV7-9 and TRBJ2-6; 10 nucleotides agree with TRBD1. The germline V gene has CDR1 SEHNR and CDR2 FQNEAQ (reference sequence). Losses at the gene ends were 5 bases for V and 4 bases for J; bases not matched to a gene: 11. The CDR3 contains 18 residues. CDR3 in DNA: TGTGCCAGCAGCCTAGGACAGGGGGTAAGATCGGGGGCCAACGTCCTGACTTTC. Residues: CASSLGQGVRSGANVLTF.

The chain uses TRBV5-6 and TRBJ2-7, with 9 bases lining up with TRBD1. Germline V gene sequence: CDR1 SGHDT, CDR2 YYEEEE. Trimming cost V 0 bases and J 6 bases; bases outside gene matches: 7. The CDR3 has 15 residues. The CDR3 region has the DNA TGTGCCAGCAGCTTGGTGGGACAGGGACTTATCGAGCAGTACTTC. Translated, it gives CASSLVGQGLIEQYF.

V usage is TRBV11-2 and J usage is TRBJ2-2; unclear D gene. CDR3 length equals 13 residues. The germline gives CDR1 SGHAT, CDR2 FQNNGV. Trimming took off 0 bases at V and 8 bases at J, with 7 bases between the two ends. For the CDR3, the DNA is TGTGCCAGCAGCTTAGAATCCGGGGGGGAGCTGTTTTTT. It encodes CASSLESGGELFF.

This clone has only a few counts. The chain joins TRBV7-9 to TRBJ1-2, with TRBD1 as a possible D gene (5 bases). This CDR3 spans 19 amino acids. Trimming removed 5 bases from V and 0 bases from J, with 25 bases in between. Germline CDR1 and CDR2: SEHNR and FQNEAQ (reference sequence). In DNA form, the CDR3 reads TGTGCCAGCAGCCATCCGGGGGGTGCAGGGCCCAAAGCTAACTATGGCTACACCTTC. It codes for CASSHPGGAGPKANYGYTF.